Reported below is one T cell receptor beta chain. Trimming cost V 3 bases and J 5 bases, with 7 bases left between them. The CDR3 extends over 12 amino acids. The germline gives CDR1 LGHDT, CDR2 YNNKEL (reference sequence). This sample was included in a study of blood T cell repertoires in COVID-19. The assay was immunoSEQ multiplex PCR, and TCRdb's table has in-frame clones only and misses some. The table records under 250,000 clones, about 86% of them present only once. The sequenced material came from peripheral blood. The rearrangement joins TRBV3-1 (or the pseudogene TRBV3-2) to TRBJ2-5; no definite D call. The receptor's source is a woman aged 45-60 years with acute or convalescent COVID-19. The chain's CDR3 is CASSHSRETQYF. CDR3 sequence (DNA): TGTGCCAGCAGCCACTCTAGGGAGACCCAGTACTTC.